This record covers a single T cell receptor beta chain. Its antigen is undetermined. The data originate from a study of post-analysis software for immune sequencing data. General observations from the study: Compared with controls, patients had more of about 5 TRBV segments, including TRBV5-6, TRBV5-1 and TRBV20-1.

The ends lost 7 bases at V and 7 bases at J; junction bases unmatched: 14. The CDR3 loop spans 16 amino acids. Per germline, CDR1 MNHNY and CDR2 SVGAGI (reference sequence). Prepared TCR beta cDNA libraries contained unique molecular identifiers. TCRdb re-analysed the PCR reads in MiXCR, keeping a single row per CDR3 protein. The table lists fewer than 850,000 distinct CDR3 sequences, 30% of them singletons. This TCR was recovered from a girl aged 5-17 years with multiple sclerosis. The specimen was blood. The genes are TRBV6-6 and TRBJ2-5; 11 positions match TRBD2. CDR3 amino acids: CASTVGSSGRFRTQYF. Written as DNA, the CDR3 is TGTGCCAGCACGGTTGGGTCTAGCGGGAGGTTCAGGACCCAGTACTTC.